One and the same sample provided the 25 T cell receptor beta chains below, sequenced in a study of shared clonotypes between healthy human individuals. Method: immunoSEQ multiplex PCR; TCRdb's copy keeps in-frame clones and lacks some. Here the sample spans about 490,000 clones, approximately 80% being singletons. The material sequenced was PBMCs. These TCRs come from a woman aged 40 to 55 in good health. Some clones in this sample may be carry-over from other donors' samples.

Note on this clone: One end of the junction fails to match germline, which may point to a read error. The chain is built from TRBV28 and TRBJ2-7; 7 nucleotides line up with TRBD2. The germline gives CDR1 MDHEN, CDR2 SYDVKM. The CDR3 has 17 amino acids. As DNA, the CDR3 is TGTGCCAGCAGTCACCCGACGGGGAGGGGCGCCTCCTACGAGCGGTACTTC. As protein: CASSHPTGRGASYERYF.

CDR3 amino acids: CASRPGQGAQPQHF. The CDR3 region has the DNA TGTGCCAGCAGACCGGGACAGGGTGCCCAGCCCCAGCATTTT. The chain employs TRBV27 and TRBJ1-5; TRBD1 matches at 9 bases. The J segment lost 7 bases and the V segment lost 6 bases, leaving 7 bases of the junction unmatched. This CDR3 is 14 amino acids long. Germline assignment: CDR1 MNHEY and CDR2 SMNVEV (reference sequence).

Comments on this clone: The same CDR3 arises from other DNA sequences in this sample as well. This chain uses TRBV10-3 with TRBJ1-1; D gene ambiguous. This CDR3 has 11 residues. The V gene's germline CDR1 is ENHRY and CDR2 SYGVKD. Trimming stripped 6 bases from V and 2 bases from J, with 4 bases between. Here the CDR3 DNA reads TGTGCCATCAGGGAAAACACTGAAGCTTTCTTT. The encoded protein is CAIRENTEAFF.

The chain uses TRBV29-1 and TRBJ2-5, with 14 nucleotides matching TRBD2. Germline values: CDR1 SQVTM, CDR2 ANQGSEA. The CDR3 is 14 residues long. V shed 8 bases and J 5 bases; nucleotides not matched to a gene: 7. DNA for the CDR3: TGCAGCTCGGGACTAGCGGGAGTGGGGGAGACCCAGTACTTC. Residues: CSSGLAGVGETQYF.

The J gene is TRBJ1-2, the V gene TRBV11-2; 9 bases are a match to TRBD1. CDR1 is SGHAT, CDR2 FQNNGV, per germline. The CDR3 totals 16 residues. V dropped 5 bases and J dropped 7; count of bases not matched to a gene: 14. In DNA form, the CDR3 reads TGTGCCAGCAGCGTACCGTACAGGGGGCGTCGGCCTGGCTACACCTTC. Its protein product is CASSVPYRGRRPGYTF.

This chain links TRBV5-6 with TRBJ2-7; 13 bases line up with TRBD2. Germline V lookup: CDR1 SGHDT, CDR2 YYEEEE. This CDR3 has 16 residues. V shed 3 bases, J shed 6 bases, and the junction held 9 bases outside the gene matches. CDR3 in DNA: TGTGCCAGCAGCTGGGGACTAGCGGGACCTCCTTTCGAGCAGTACTTC. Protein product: CASSWGLAGPPFEQYF.

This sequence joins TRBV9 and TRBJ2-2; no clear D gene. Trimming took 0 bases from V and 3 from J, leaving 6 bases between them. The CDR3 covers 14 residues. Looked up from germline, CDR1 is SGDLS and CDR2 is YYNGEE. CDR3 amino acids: CASSVAGHTGELFF. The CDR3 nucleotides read TGTGCCAGCAGCGTAGCCGGGCACACCGGGGAGCTGTTTTTT.

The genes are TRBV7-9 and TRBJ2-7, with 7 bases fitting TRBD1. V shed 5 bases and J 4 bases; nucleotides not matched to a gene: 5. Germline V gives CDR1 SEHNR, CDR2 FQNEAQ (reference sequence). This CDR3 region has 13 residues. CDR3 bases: TGTGCCAGCAGCCGACAGGGAAGGTACGAGCAGTACTTC. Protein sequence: CASSRQGRYEQYF.

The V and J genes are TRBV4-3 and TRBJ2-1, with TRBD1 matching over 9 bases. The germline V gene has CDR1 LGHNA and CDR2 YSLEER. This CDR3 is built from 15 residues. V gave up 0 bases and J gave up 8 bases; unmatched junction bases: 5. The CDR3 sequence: CASSQEGTGFDEQFF. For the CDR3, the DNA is TGCGCCAGCAGCCAAGAAGGGACAGGGTTCGATGAGCAGTTCTTC.

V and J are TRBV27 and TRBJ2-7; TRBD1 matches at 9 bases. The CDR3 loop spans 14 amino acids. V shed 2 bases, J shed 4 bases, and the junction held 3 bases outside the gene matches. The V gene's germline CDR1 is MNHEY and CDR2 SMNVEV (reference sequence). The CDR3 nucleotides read TGTGCCAGCAGTTTAGGACAGGGGAGGTACGAGCAGTACTTC. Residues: CASSLGQGRYEQYF.

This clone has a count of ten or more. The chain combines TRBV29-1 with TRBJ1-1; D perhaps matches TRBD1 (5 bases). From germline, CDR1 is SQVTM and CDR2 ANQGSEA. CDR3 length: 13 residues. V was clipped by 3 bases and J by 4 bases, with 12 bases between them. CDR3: CSVDYGGGTEAFF. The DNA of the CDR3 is TGCAGCGTTGATTATGGTGGGGGCACTGAAGCTTTCTTT.

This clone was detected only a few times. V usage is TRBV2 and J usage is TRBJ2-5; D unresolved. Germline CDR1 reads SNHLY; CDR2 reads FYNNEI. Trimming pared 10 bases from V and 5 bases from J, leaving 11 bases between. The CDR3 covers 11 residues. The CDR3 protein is CATRSAETQYF. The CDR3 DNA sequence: TGTGCCACCAGGTCGGCCGAGACCCAGTACTTC.

This chain's CDR3 is CASSPRTGVGDTQYF. Written as DNA, the CDR3 is TGTGCCAGCAGTCCACGGACAGGGGTGGGAGATACGCAGTATTTT. The V call is TRBV28, the J call TRBJ2-3, with 9 bases lining up with TRBD1. The length of the CDR3 is 15 residues. CDR1 and CDR2 from the germline V gene are MDHEN and SYDVKM. V dropped 5 bases and J dropped 5; count of bases not matched to a gene: 8.

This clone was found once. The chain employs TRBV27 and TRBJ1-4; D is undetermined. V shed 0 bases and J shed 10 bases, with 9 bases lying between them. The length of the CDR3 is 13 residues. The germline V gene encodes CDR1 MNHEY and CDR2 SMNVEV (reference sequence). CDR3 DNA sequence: TGTGCCAGCAGTTTATCGGTCAGAACAAAACTGTTTTTT. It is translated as CASSLSVRTKLFF.

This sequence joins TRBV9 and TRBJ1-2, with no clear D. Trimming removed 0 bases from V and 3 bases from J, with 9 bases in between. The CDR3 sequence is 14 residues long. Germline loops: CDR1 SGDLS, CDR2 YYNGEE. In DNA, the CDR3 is TGTGCCAGCAGCGTAGATTCTAGGGACTATGGCTACACCTTC. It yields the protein CASSVDSRDYGYTF. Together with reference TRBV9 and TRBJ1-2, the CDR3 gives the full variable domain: DSGVTQTPKHLITATGQRVTLRCSPRSGDLSVYWYQQSLDQGLQFLIQYYNGEERAKGNILERFSAQQFPDLHSELNLSSLELGDSALYFCASSVDSRDYGYTFGSGTRLTVV.

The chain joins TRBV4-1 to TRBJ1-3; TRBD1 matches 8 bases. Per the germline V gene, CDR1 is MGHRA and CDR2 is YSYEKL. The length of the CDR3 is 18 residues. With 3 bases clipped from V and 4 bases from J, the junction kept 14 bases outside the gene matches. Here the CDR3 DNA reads TGCGCCAGCAGCCAGGGCCCCTTGCAGGGGGCATCAGGAAACACCATATATTTT. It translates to CASSQGPLQGASGNTIYF.

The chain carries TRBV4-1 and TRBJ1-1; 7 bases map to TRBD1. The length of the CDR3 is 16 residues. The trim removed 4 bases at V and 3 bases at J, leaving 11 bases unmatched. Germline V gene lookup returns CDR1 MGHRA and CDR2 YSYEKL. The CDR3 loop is CASSRQGSTQDTEAFF. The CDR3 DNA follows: TGCGCCAGCAGCCGACAGGGTTCAACGCAAGACACTGAAGCTTTCTTT.

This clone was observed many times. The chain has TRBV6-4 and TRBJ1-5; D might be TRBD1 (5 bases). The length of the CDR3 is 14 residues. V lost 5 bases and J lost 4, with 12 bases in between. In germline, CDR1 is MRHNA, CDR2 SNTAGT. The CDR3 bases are TGTGCCAGCAGTTACGGGACGGAGAATCAGCCCCAGCATTTT. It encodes CASSYGTENQPQHF.

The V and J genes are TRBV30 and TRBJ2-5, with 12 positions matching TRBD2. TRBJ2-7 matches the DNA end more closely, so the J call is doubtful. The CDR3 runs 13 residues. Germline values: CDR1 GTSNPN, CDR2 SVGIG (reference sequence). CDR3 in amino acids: CAWKLAGGYEQYF. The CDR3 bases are TGTGCCTGGAAACTAGCGGGAGGTTACGAGCAGTACTTC.

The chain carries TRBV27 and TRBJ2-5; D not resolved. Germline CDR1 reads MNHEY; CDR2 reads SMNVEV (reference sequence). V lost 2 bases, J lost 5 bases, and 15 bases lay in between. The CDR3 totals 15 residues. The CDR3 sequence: CASSLLGPLRETQYF. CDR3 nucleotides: TGTGCCAGCAGTTTACTAGGGCCCTTGCGGGAGACCCAGTACTTC.

This CDR3 reads CASSLRTFTDTQYF. The CDR3 DNA sequence: TGTGCCAGCAGTCTTAGGACATTCACAGATACGCAGTATTTT. The chain has TRBV28 and TRBJ2-3; tentative D call: TRBD1 (5 bases). Germline CDR1 reads MDHEN; CDR2 reads SYDVKM. V was pared by 5 bases and J by 2 bases, with 11 bases between. The CDR3 sequence is 14 residues long.

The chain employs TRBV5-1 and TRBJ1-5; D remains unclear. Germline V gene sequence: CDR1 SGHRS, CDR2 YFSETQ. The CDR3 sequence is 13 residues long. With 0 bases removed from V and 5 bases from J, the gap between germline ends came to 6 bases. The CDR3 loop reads CASSLDSDQPQHF. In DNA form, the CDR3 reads TGCGCCAGCAGCTTGGACAGCGATCAGCCCCAGCATTTT.

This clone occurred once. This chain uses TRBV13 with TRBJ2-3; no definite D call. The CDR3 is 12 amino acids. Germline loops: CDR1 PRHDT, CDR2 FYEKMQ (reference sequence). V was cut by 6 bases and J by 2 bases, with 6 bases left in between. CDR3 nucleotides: TGTGCCAGCAGGCAAGACACAGATACGCAGTATTTT. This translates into CASRQDTDTQYF.

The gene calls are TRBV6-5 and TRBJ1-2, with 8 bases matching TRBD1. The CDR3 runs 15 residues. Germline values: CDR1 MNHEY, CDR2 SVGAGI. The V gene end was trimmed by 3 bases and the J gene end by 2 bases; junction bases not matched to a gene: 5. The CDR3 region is CASSYAGTGNYGYTF. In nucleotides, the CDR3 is TGTGCCAGCAGTTATGCAGGGACAGGAAACTATGGCTACACCTTC.

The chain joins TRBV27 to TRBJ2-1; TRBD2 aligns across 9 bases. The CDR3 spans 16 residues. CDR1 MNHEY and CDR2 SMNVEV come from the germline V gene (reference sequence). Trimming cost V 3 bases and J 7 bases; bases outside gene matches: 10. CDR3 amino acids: CASSFNRLADGNEQFF. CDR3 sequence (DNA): TGTGCCAGCAGTTTCAACCGACTAGCGGACGGAAATGAGCAGTTCTTC.